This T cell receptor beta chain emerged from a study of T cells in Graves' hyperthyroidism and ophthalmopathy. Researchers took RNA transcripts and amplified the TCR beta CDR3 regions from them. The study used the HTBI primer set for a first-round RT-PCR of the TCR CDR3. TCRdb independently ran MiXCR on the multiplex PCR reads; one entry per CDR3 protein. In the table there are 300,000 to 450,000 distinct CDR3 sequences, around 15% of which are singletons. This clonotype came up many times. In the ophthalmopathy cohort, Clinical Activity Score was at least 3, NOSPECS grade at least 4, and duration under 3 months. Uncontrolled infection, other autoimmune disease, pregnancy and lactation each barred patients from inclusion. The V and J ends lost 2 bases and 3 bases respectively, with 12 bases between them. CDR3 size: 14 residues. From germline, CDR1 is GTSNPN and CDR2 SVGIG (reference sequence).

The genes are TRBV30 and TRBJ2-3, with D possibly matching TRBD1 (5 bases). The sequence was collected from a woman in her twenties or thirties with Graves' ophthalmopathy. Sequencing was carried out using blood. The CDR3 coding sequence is TGTGCCTGGAGTTTTGAAGGGGCAACAGATACGCAGTATTTT. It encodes CAWSFEGATDTQYF.